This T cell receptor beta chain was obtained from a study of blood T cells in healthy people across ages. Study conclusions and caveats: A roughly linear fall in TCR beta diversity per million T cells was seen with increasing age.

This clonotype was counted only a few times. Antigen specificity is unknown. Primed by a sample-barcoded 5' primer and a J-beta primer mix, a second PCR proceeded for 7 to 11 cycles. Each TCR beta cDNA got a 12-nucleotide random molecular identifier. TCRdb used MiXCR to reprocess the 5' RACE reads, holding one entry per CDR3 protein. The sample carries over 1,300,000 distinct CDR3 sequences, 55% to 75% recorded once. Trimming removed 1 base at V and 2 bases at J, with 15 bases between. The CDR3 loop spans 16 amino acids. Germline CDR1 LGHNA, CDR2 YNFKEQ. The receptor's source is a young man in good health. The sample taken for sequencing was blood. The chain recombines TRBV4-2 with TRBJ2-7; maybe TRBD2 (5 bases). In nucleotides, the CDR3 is TGTGCCAGCAGCCAAGCGCTAAACTCGGGAACCTACGAGCAGTACTTC. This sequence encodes CASSQALNSGTYEQYF.